This TCR beta chain was captured by sequencing in a study of T cell changes during pregnancy in multiple sclerosis (dated by TCRdb to about 2019). Broadly, across the study: The study examined how the T cell repertoire changed over the course of pregnancy in women with multiple sclerosis.

Libraries were prepared through the immunoSEQ multiplex PCR assay. The table was pulled from immuneACCESS by TCRdb, which kept in-frame rearrangements only. Such tables lose some clones; where checked, under half of the loss comes from unresolved V genes, and the rest has no known cause. A total of approximately 53,000 clones appear in this sample, about 93% of them only once. Approximately 0.61% of the sample rests with the top ten. A distance of 18 bases separates the germline ends of V and J, which lose 6 bases and 7 bases respectively. The CDR3 runs 14 residues from the cysteine to the phenylalanine. Left in the record is the CDR3 DNA by itself, 42 bases read in frame from the first base. From the germline V gene (reference sequence), CDR1 is MNHNY and CDR2 is SVGAGI. Details on this clone: The target of this receptor is not known. It has no much larger one-base neighbor in the sample; base qualities were not kept.

The chain is assembled from TRBV6-6 and TRBJ1-2; no D gene call is confident. This TCR derives from a female donor in good health, enrolled as a control in a pregnancy study. The sample here was CD4+ T cells from peripheral blood mononuclear cells, taken after pregnancy. The DNA is as follows: TGTGCCAGCAGCCGGCCTGCCAGCGAAGGTGGCTACACCTTC. Its amino acids are CASSRPASEGGYTF.